The rows below give T cell receptor beta chains drawn from one sample of a study of beta chain features in type 1 diabetes. Sequencing was performed with immunoSEQ multiplex PCR; in TCRdb, only in-frame clones are kept and a portion is missing. The sample lists a few hundred thousand clones; about 14% were seen once. Material: naive CD4+ T cells from blood. These receptors were taken from a young woman with type 1 diabetes. Both conserved end residues are part of each CDR3. The order of the fields is CDR3 protein, V gene, J gene.

CDR3 protein: CASSEAQGLTYGYTF
V gene: TRBV6-1
J gene: TRBJ1-2

CDR3 protein: CASSLAGQGGDTQYF
V gene: TRBV7-2
J gene: TRBJ2-3

CDR3 protein: CASSLGGATDTQYF
V gene: TRBV6-6
J gene: TRBJ2-3

CDR3 protein: CASSVASGLAVPDTQYF
V gene: TRBV9
J gene: TRBJ2-3

CDR3 protein: CASSYSGGVYEQYF
V gene: TRBV6-6
J gene: TRBJ2-7

CDR3 protein: CASSRTTSGSYEQYF
V gene: TRBV6-5
J gene: TRBJ2-7

CDR3 protein: CASSPRLAGGDEQFF
V gene: TRBV18
J gene: TRBJ2-1

CDR3 protein: CAWSPTGTSGYEQYF
V gene: TRBV30
J gene: TRBJ2-7

CDR3 protein: CASSLDRVNTGELFF
V gene: TRBV5-1
J gene: TRBJ2-2

CDR3 protein: CASSLTSGSSSTDTQYF
V gene: TRBV5-6
J gene: TRBJ2-3

CDR3 protein: CASSLGTPTEAFF
V gene: TRBV28
J gene: TRBJ1-1

CDR3 protein: CASSEPGGSTDTQYF
V gene: TRBV25-1
J gene: TRBJ2-3

CDR3 protein: CASNRGTDTQYF
V gene: TRBV7-9
J gene: TRBJ2-3

CDR3 protein: CSVHDRRGTEAFF
V gene: TRBV29-1
J gene: TRBJ1-1

CDR3 protein: CASSQEITGDTEAFF
V gene: TRBV5-4
J gene: TRBJ1-1

CDR3 protein: CASSMNREGYTF
V gene: TRBV11-3
J gene: TRBJ1-2

CDR3 protein: CASRQFQGLNTEAFF
V gene: TRBV6-1
J gene: TRBJ1-1

CDR3 protein: CASRPQGRETQYF
V gene: TRBV28
J gene: TRBJ2-5

CDR3 protein: CASSENRDPIQQYF
V gene: TRBV2
J gene: TRBJ2-7

CDR3 protein: CASSSTGNTQYF
V gene: TRBV11-3
J gene: TRBJ2-3

CDR3 protein: CATSWTSGSYNEQFF
V gene: TRBV10-3
J gene: TRBJ2-1

CDR3 protein: CAWSVRQGLEAFF
V gene: TRBV30
J gene: TRBJ1-1

CDR3 protein: CAWDSLNYGYTF
V gene: TRBV30
J gene: TRBJ1-2

CDR3 protein: CSATAKNIQYF
V gene: TRBV20-1
J gene: TRBJ2-4

CDR3 protein: CSASSPTQYF
V gene: TRBV20-1
J gene: TRBJ2-3

CDR3 protein: CASSLGGLVFDYGYTF
V gene: TRBV5-1
J gene: TRBJ1-2

CDR3 protein: CASSSGGETQYF
V gene: TRBV5-1
J gene: TRBJ2-5

CDR3 protein: CASSLGGGSNYGYTF
V gene: TRBV5-4
J gene: TRBJ1-2

CDR3 protein: CAWSPGTGGYNEQFF
V gene: TRBV30
J gene: TRBJ2-1

CDR3 protein: CASSLVAETQYF
V gene: TRBV7-2
J gene: TRBJ2-5

CDR3 protein: CASSAAASGNDEQYF
V gene: TRBV19
J gene: TRBJ2-7

CDR3 protein: CASKGVRTDTQYF
V gene: TRBV11-3
J gene: TRBJ2-3

CDR3 protein: CASSPQGAPGANVLTF
V gene: TRBV5-1
J gene: TRBJ2-6

CDR3 protein: CASSRLAGETQYF
V gene: TRBV6-5
J gene: TRBJ2-5

CDR3 protein: CSVSGRVADTQYF
V gene: TRBV29-1
J gene: TRBJ2-3

CDR3 protein: CASSLVKAGDTQYF
V gene: TRBV7-2
J gene: TRBJ2-3

CDR3 protein: CASSYREQETQYF
V gene: TRBV5-1
J gene: TRBJ2-5

CDR3 protein: CASSPRDFGYNEQFF
V gene: TRBV7-9
J gene: TRBJ2-1

CDR3 protein: CAWSGFTSGRNPRTSYNEQFF
V gene: TRBV30
J gene: TRBJ2-1

CDR3 protein: CSARSEETQYF
V gene: TRBV20-1
J gene: TRBJ2-5

CDR3 protein: CASSLDGAANYGYTF
V gene: TRBV11-2
J gene: TRBJ1-2

CDR3 protein: CASSYTGTGNNEQFF
V gene: TRBV5-1
J gene: TRBJ2-1

CDR3 protein: CASTGLAGAGANVLTF
V gene: TRBV2
J gene: TRBJ2-6

CDR3 protein: CASSPGLAGVKTQYF
V gene: TRBV27
J gene: TRBJ2-5

CDR3 protein: CASSLAAGVDGYTF
V gene: TRBV7-8
J gene: TRBJ1-2